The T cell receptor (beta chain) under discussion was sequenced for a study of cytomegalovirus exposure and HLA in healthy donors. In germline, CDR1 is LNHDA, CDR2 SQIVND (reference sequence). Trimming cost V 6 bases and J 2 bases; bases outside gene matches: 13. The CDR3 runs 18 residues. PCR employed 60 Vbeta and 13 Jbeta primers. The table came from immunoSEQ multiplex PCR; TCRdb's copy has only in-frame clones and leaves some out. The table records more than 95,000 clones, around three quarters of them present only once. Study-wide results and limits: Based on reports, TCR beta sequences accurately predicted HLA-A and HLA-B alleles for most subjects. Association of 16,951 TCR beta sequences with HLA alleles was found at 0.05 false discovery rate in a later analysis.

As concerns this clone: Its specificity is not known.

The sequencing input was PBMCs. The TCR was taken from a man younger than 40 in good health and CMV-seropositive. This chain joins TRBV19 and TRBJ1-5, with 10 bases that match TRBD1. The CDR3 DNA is TGTGCCAGTAGGTACGGGACAGGGGAAGGGATTGGCAATCAGCCCCAGCATTTT. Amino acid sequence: CASRYGTGEGIGNQPQHF.